The following is a TCR beta chain sequence with its context. These data come from a study of CDR3 diversity in severe acne. MiXCR, applied by TCRdb to the PCR reads, yields one record per CDR3 protein. The sample lists around 85,000 distinct CDR3 sequences; about 49% were seen once. This CDR3 region has 14 residues. Trimming shortened V by 4 bases and J by 2 bases, and 12 bases separated the two germline ends. This clonotype was sampled from a male donor with severe acne vulgaris. The rearrangement joins TRBV12-3 or TRBV12-4 to TRBJ2-7; tentatively, D is TRBD2 (6 bases). The specimen sequenced was blood. This CDR3 reads CASSSIGGTYEQYF. CDR3 nucleotide sequence: TGTGCCAGCAGTTCCATTGGGGGGACCTACGAGCAGTACTTC.